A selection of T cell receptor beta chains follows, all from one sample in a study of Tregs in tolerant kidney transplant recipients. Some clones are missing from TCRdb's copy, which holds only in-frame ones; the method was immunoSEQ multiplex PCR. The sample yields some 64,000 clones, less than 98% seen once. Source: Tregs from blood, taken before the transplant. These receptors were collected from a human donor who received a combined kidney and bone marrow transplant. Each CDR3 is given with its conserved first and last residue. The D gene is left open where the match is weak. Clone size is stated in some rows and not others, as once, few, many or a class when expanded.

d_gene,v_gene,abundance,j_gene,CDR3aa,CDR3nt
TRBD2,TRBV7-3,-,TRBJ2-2,CASSLGTSANTGELFF,TGTGCCAGCAGCTTAGGGACTAGCGCGAACACCGGGGAGCTGTTTTTT
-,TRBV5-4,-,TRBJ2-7,CASSLDLALGVRYEQYF,TGTGCCAGCAGCTTGGACCTTGCGTTAGGGGTGAGATACGAGCAGTACTTC
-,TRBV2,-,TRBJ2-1,CASTKEGAYNEQFF,TGTGCCAGCACCAAAGAGGGGGCCTACAATGAGCAGTTCTTC
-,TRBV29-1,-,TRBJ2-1,CSVDRQNSYNEQFF,TGCAGCGTTGATAGACAGAACTCCTACAATGAGCAGTTCTTC
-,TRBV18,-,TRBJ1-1,CASSPSRGLNTEAFF,TGTGCCAGCTCACCATCTCGGGGACTTAACACTGAAGCTTTCTTT
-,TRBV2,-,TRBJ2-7,CASSVTYEQYF,TGTGCCAGCAGTGTAACCTACGAGCAGTACTTC
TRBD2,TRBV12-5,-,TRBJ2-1,CASGLVPSGAFGERRYNEQFF,TGTGCTAGTGGTTTGGTACCAAGCGGGGCATTCGGAGAGAGACGCTACAATGAGCAGTTCTTC
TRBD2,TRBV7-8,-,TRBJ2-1,CASSKAQRGPVQSSYNEQFF,TGTGCCAGCAGCAAAGCACAGCGGGGCCCGGTCCAGAGCTCCTACAATGAGCAGTTCTTC
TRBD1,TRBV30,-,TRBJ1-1,CAWKTGTEAFF,TGTGCCTGGAAGACAGGGACTGAAGCTTTCTTT
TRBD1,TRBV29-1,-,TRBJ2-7,CSVVGTGNYEQYF,TGCAGCGTTGTAGGGACAGGCAATTACGAGCAGTACTTC
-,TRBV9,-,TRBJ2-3,CASSEASLGGTDTQYF,TGTGCCAGCAGCGAAGCCTCCTTGGGAGGCACAGATACGCAGTATTTT
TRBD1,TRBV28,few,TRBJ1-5,CASSSLDRDNQPQHF,TGTGCCAGCAGTTCCCTGGACAGGGACAATCAGCCCCAGCATTTT
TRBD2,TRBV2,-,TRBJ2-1,CASSDGTRQFF,TGTGCCAGCAGTGATGGGACTAGACAGTTCTTC
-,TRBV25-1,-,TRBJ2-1,CASGLAGRPYNNEQFF,TGTGCCAGCGGCCTCGCGGGCAGGCCTTATAACAATGAGCAGTTCTTC
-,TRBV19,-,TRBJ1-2,CASSITVSAFDGYTF,TGTGCCAGTAGTATAACAGTGTCTGCCTTTGATGGCTACACCTTC
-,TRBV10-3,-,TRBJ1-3,CAISAHLGTHTGNTIYF,TGTGCCATCAGTGCCCACCTCGGGACACATACTGGAAACACCATATATTTT
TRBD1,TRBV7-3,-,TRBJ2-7,CASSSGQGAAEQYF,TGTGCCAGCAGCTCTGGACAGGGGGCGGCCGAGCAGTACTTC
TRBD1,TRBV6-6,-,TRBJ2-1,CASSYGQGIKSEQFF,TGTGCCAGCAGTTATGGACAGGGGATCAAGAGTGAGCAGTTCTTC
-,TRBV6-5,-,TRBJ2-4,CASSYSGGVANIQYF,TGTGCCAGCAGTTACTCGGGGGGAGTTGCAAACATTCAGTACTTC
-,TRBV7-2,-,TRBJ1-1,CASSSGSLRSEAFF,TGTGCCAGCAGCTCTGGTAGTCTACGGAGTGAAGCTTTCTTT
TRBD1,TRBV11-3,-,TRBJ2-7,CASSLAGGPYEQYF,TGTGCCAGCAGCTTAGCAGGGGGACCCTACGAGCAGTACTTC
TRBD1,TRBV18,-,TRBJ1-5,CASSSRDSVGQPQHF,TGTGCCAGCTCAAGCCGGGACAGCGTAGGGCAGCCCCAGCATTTT
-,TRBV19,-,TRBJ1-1,CASTRGTEAFF,TGTGCCAGTACCCGGGGCACTGAAGCTTTCTTT
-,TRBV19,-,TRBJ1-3,CASTAGNTIYF,TGTGCCAGTACTGCTGGAAACACCATATATTTT
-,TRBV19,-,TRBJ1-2,CASSIRTATSNYGYTF,TGTGCCAGTAGTATCAGGACAGCGACCTCTAACTATGGCTACACCTTC
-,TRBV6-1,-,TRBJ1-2,CASSPGPANYGYTF,TGTGCCAGCAGTCCAGGCCCAGCTAACTATGGCTACACCTTC
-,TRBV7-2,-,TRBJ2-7,CASSPRGAPHEQYF,TGTGCCAGCAGCCCACGGGGGGCTCCCCACGAGCAGTACTTC
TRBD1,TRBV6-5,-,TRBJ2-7,CASSSGTGFHEQYF,TGTGCCAGCAGTTCCGGGACAGGGTTCCACGAGCAGTACTTC
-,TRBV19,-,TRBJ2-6,CASTRQGGIRLSGANVLTF,TGTGCCAGTACTCGGCAGGGGGGTATCAGGCTCTCTGGGGCCAACGTCCTGACTTTC
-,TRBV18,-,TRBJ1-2,CASSPKQGEGYGYTF,TGTGCCAGCTCACCTAAACAGGGAGAGGGCTATGGCTACACCTTC
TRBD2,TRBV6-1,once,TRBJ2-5,CASSGLAGVETQYF,TGTGCCAGCAGTGGACTAGCGGGGGTGGAGACCCAGTACTTC
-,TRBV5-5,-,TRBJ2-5,CASSRTIWVQETQYF,TGTGCCAGCAGCCGGACAATCTGGGTCCAAGAGACCCAGTACTTC
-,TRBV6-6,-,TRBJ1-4,CASSYRGTNEKLFF,TGTGCCAGCAGTTATCGGGGAACTAATGAAAAACTGTTTTTT
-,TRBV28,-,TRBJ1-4,CASRPPGTMLQDEKLFF,TGTGCCAGCAGGCCTCCCGGGACAATGCTCCAGGATGAAAAACTGTTTTTT
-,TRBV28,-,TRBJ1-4,CASGKTGLANEKLFF,TGTGCCAGCGGAAAAACAGGGTTGGCTAATGAAAAACTGTTTTTT
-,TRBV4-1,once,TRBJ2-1,CASSQDPYVSHNEQFF,TGCGCCAGCAGCCAAGACCCCTACGTCTCCCACAATGAGCAGTTCTTC
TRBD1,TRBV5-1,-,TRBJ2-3,CASSSGQFTDTQYF,TGCGCCAGCAGCTCGGGACAGTTCACAGATACGCAGTATTTT
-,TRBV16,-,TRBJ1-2,CASSQQGGGGYTF,TGTGCCAGCAGTCAACAGGGAGGAGGCGGCTACACCTTC
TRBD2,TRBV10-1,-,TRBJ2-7,CASSVAGTIF,TGCGCCAGCAGTGTGGCCGGGACTATCTTC
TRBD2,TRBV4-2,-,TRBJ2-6,CASSQVSGSPGANVLTF,TGTGCCAGCAGCCAAGTTAGCGGGTCTCCTGGGGCCAACGTCCTGACTTTC
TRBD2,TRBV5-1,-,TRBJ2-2,CASRRGTSGGSNTGELFF,TGCGCCAGCAGAAGAGGGACTAGCGGGGGGTCTAACACCGGGGAGCTGTTTTTT
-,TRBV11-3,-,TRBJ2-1,CASSRRSSYNEQFF,TGTGCCAGCAGCCGAAGGAGTTCCTACAATGAGCAGTTCTTC
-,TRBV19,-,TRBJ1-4,CASRLAGGAEKLFF,TGTGCCAGCCGATTGGCGGGGGGCGCCGAAAAACTGTTTTTT
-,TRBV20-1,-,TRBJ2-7,CSAERSYEQYF,TGCAGTGCCGAGCGGTCCTACGAGCAGTACTTC
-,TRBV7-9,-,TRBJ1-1,CASSTALRGGRTEAFF,TGTGCCAGCAGCACAGCACTCCGGGGAGGGCGAACTGAAGCTTTCTTT
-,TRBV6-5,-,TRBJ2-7,CASRQGGTGEQYF,TGTGCCAGCAGACAGGGGGGGACGGGGGAGCAGTACTTC
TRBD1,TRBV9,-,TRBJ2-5,CASSVEGTGWAGETQYF,TGTGCCAGCAGCGTAGAAGGGACAGGGTGGGCGGGGGAGACCCAGTACTTC
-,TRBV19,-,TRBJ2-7,CASSMGGYEQYF,TGTGCCAGTAGTATGGGGGGCTACGAGCAGTACTTC
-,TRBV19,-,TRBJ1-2,CASSEDSRGFGYTF,TGTGCCAGTAGTGAGGACAGTCGGGGATTCGGCTACACCTTC
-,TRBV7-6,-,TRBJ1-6,CASSRSGGWSPLHF,TGTGCCAGCAGCCGCAGCGGGGGTTGGTCACCCCTCCACTTT
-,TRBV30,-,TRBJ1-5,CAWRSSGVNQPQHF,TGTGCCTGGCGTTCTTCAGGGGTCAATCAGCCCCAGCATTTT
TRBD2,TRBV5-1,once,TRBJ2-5,CASSKGLAGGRETQYF,TGCGCCAGCAGCAAAGGACTAGCGGGGGGAAGAGAGACCCAGTACTTC
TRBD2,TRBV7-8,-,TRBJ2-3,CASSLGLAGPDTQYF,TGTGCCAGCAGCCTAGGACTAGCGGGGCCAGATACGCAGTATTTT
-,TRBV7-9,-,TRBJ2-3,CASSLEDRPDTQYF,TGTGCCAGCAGCTTAGAGGACAGACCAGATACGCAGTATTTT
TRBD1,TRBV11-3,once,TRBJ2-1,CASSLDYTDRAHNEQFF,TGTGCCAGCAGCTTAGATTATACGGACAGGGCCCACAATGAGCAGTTCTTC
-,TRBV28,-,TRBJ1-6,CASSFRLGYNSPLHF,TGTGCCAGCAGCTTTCGACTGGGCTATAATTCACCCCTCCACTTT
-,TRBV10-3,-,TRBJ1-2,CAISESTGVYGYTF,TGTGCCATCAGTGAGTCGACGGGGGTCTATGGCTACACCTTC
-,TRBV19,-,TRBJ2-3,CASSATGTDTQYF,TGTGCCAGTAGTGCCACAGGGACAGATACGCAGTATTTT
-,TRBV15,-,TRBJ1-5,CATSRDKAAINQPQHF,TGTGCCACCAGCAGAGATAAAGCTGCGATCAATCAGCCCCAGCATTTT
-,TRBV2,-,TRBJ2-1,CASSDTFRRGAVMTSYNEQFF,TGTGCCAGCAGTGACACCTTTAGGAGGGGCGCTGTTATGACCTCCTACAATGAGCAGTTCTTC